This is a list of T cell receptor beta chains from one sample in a study of OX40 agonist ivuxolimab in advanced cancers. Sequenced by immunoSEQ multiplex PCR; TCRdb stores in-frame clones only, minus some. The sample lists 60,000 to 85,000 clones; over 85% were seen once. The sequencing used CD4+ or CD8+ T cells sorted from blood, collected in a trial of the OX40 agonist ivuxolimab. These receptors all stem from an adult with an advanced solid tumor such as melanoma, head and neck, liver or kidney cancer. Both conserved end residues are part of each CDR3. The order of the fields is V gene, J gene, clone size, D gene, CDR3 DNA, CDR3 protein. D genes are given only for firm matches. Clone size, where shown, is once, few, many, or a class for clones that have expanded.

V gene: TRBV7-2
J gene: TRBJ2-7
clone size: .
D gene: .
CDR3 DNA: TGTGCCAGCAGCTTTTCCTCCCGGTACGAGCAGTACTTC
CDR3 protein: CASSFSSRYEQYF

V gene: TRBV6-5
J gene: TRBJ1-6
clone size: few
D gene: .
CDR3 DNA: TGTGCCAGCAGCCCTGGACTCTTAGGTGGTTCACCCCTCCACTTT
CDR3 protein: CASSPGLLGGSPLHF

V gene: TRBV19
J gene: TRBJ1-1
clone size: .
D gene: .
CDR3 DNA: TGTGCCAGTAGTCCCCAAGTGAACACTGAAGCTTTCTTT
CDR3 protein: CASSPQVNTEAFF

V gene: TRBV6-5
J gene: TRBJ1-1
clone size: .
D gene: .
CDR3 DNA: TGTGCCAGCAGTTACTCTGGGGGGTTCACTGAAGCTTTCTTT
CDR3 protein: CASSYSGGFTEAFF

V gene: TRBV7-3
J gene: TRBJ2-1
clone size: .
D gene: .
CDR3 DNA: TGTGCCAGCAGCTTATACAGCGGTTCTACCTACAATGAGCAGTTCTTC
CDR3 protein: CASSLYSGSTYNEQFF

V gene: TRBV20-1
J gene: TRBJ2-1
clone size: once
D gene: .
CDR3 DNA: TGCAGTGCTAGCTCCTACAATGAGCAGTTCTTC
CDR3 protein: CSASSYNEQFF

V gene: TRBV5-8
J gene: TRBJ2-1
clone size: .
D gene: .
CDR3 DNA: TGTGCCAGCAGCGCCGGGGCTAACTCCTACAATGAGCAGTTCTTC
CDR3 protein: CASSAGANSYNEQFF

V gene: TRBV27
J gene: TRBJ2-1
clone size: few
D gene: TRBD2
CDR3 DNA: TGTGCCAGCAGTCGGGTAGGGACTAGCGGGAGGAATGAGCAGTTCTTC
CDR3 protein: CASSRVGTSGRNEQFF

V gene: TRBV5-1
J gene: TRBJ2-1
clone size: .
D gene: TRBD2
CDR3 DNA: TGCGCCAGCAGCTATTCTGGACTAGCGGGAGGGTTCAGTGAGCAGTTCTTC
CDR3 protein: CASSYSGLAGGFSEQFF

V gene: TRBV28
J gene: TRBJ2-7
clone size: .
D gene: .
CDR3 DNA: TGTGCCTCAGGCGAGGGGGATAACGAGCAGTACTTC
CDR3 protein: CASGEGDNEQYF

V gene: TRBV11-3
J gene: TRBJ2-7
clone size: .
D gene: .
CDR3 DNA: TGTGCCAGCAGCCGTGGGGACGCTCACGAGCAGTACTTC
CDR3 protein: CASSRGDAHEQYF

V gene: TRBV18
J gene: TRBJ2-3
clone size: .
D gene: .
CDR3 DNA: TGTGCCAGCTCACCCCCTATCGGACCAACCGGCACGCAGTATTTT
CDR3 protein: CASSPPIGPTGTQYF

V gene: TRBV28
J gene: TRBJ1-1
clone size: few
D gene: .
CDR3 DNA: TGTGCCACCAAACAATTATACAGGGACCAGAACACTGAAGCTTTCTTT
CDR3 protein: CATKQLYRDQNTEAFF

V gene: TRBV28
J gene: TRBJ2-7
clone size: .
D gene: .
CDR3 DNA: TGTGCCAGCACCGCATACGGACAGCCCTACGAGCAGTACTTC
CDR3 protein: CASTAYGQPYEQYF

V gene: TRBV11-2
J gene: TRBJ2-7
clone size: once
D gene: TRBD2
CDR3 DNA: TGTGCCAGCAGGGCCATAGCGGGTGGTTACGAGCAGTACTTC
CDR3 protein: CASRAIAGGYEQYF